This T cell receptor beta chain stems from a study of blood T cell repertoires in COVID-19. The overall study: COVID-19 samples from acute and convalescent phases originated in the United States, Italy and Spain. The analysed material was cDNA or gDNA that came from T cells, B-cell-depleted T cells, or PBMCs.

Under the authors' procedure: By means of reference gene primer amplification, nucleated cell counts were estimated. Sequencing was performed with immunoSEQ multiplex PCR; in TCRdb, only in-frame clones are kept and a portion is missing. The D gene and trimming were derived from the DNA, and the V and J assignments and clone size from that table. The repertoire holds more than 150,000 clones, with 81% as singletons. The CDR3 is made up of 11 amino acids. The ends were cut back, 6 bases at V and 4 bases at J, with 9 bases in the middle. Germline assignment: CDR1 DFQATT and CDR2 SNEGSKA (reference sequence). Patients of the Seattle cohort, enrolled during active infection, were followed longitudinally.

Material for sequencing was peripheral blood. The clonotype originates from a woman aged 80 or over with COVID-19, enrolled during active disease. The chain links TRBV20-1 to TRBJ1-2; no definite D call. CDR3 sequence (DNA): TGCAGTGCCCCGAGAGGCTATGGCTACACCTTC. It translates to CSAPRGYGYTF.